The subject of this entry is one T cell receptor beta chain. Its antigen is still unknown. This record belongs to a study of graft-versus-host responses after intestinal transplantation. Overall study: Multivisceral, liver-intestinal, or isolated intestinal transplants were received by the recipients. Every recipient underwent anti-thymocyte globulin induction, then tacrolimus and steroids for two to four years.

Whole-study results and caveats: GvH clones turned up in recipient marrow; some had shown up first in ileum or blood. Peak levels of circulating GvH clones tracked with early post-transplant HvG declines.

The data were produced by immunoSEQ multiplex PCR, yet TCRdb's version contains in-frame clones alone and is incomplete. The sample contains some 40,000 clones, 91% of which appear only once. This TCR derives from a human patient who received an intestinal transplant, so some T cells may come from the graft donor. The specimen comprised PBMCs, sampled 524 days after transplant.

CDR3: CAISDPSLSYEQYF. DNA of the CDR3: TGTGCCATCAGTGACCCTTCGCTCTCCTACGAGCAGTACTTC. The rearrangement joins TRBV10-3 to TRBJ2-7; D gene ambiguous. V was pared by 3 bases and J by 0 bases, with 9 bases between. The germline V gene has CDR1 ENHRY and CDR2 SYGVKD. This CDR3 contains 14 residues.